Listed here is a single T cell receptor (beta chain). As yet, its antigen is unknown. This sample was included in a study of CD8+CD57+ T cells in acquired aplastic anemia. Whole-study context: Across the sorted CD4+ and CD8+ cells, DNA amounts averaged about 3.2 ug. General study points: Researchers reported that CD8+ Simpson's diversity was not significantly different in patients versus controls.

According to the study, genomic DNA was the template for TCR beta VDJ and CDR3 profiling. MiXCR, applied by TCRdb to the reads, yields one record per CDR3 protein. Of 75,000 to 80,000 distinct CDR3 sequences listed, about 70% are singletons. The trim removed 3 bases at V and 6 bases at J, leaving 7 bases unmatched. Germline CDR1 and CDR2: SGHTA and FQGNSA. This CDR3 contains 16 residues. Patients sequenced had flow cytometry evidence of CD8+CD57+ cell expansion. The genes are TRBV7-2 and TRBJ2-5, with TRBD2 matching over 13 bases. This clonotype originated in a human donor with aplastic anemia. Specimen: sorted CD4+, CD8+, or CD8+CD57+ T cells (not recorded which) from PBMCs. The DNA of the CDR3 is TGTGCCAGCAGCTTCACTAGCGGGAGGGCCGGTCAGACCCAGTACTTC. It is translated as CASSFTSGRAGQTQYF.